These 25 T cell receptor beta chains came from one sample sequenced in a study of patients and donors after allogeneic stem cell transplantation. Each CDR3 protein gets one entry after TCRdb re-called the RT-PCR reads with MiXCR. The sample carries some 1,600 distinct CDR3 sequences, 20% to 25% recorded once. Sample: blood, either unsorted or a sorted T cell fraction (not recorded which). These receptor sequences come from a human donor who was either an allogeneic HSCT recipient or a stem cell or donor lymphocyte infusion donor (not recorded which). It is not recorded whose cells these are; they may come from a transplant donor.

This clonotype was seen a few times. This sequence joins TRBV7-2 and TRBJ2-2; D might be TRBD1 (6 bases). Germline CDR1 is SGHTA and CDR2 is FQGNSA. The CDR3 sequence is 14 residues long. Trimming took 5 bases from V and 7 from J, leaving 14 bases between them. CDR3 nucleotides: TGTGCCAGCAGCCGTGATAGGGGGAGCGGGGAGCTGTTTTTT. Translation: CASSRDRGSGELFF.

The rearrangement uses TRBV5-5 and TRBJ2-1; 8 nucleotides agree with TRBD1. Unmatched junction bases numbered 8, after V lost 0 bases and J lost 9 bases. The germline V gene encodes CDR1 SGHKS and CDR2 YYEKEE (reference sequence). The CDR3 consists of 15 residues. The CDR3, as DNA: TGTGCCAGCAGCTTGGGACAGGGGCGGAGGGCTGAGCAGTTCTTC. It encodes CASSLGQGRRAEQFF. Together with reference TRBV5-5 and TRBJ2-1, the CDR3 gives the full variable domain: DAGVTQSPTHLIKTRGQQVTLRCSPISGHKSVSWYQQVLGQGPQFIFQYYEKEERGRGNFPDRFSARQFPNYSSELNVNALLLGDSALYLCASSLGQGRRAEQFFGPGTRLTVL.

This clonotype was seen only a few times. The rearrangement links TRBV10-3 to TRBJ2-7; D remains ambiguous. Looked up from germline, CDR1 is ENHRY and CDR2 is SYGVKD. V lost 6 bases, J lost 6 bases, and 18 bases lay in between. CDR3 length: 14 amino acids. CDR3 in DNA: TGTGCCATCAGCGCATCAAAGGGTCTGGGCGAGCAGTACTTC. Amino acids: CAISASKGLGEQYF.

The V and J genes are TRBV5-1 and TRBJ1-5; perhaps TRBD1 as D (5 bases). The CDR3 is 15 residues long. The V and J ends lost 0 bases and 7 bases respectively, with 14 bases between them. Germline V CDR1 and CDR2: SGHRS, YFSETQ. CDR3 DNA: TGCGCCAGCAGCTTGGCCCCTGGGGCGAGGCAGCCCCAGCATTTT. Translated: CASSLAPGARQPQHF.

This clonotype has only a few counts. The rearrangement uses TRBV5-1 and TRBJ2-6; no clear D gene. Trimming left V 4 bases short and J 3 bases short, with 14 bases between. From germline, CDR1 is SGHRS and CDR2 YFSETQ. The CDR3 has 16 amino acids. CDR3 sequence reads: CASSPLVLGGANVLTF. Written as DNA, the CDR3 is TGCGCCAGCAGCCCCCTAGTCCTTGGTGGGGCCAACGTCCTGACTTTC.

This chain's CDR3 is CASSQDLTGGYYEQYF. The CDR3 DNA follows: TGTGCCAGCAGCCAAGATTTGACAGGGGGCTACTACGAGCAGTACTTC. V usage is TRBV4-2 and J usage is TRBJ2-7, with TRBD1 identical over 10 bases. The CDR3 covers 16 residues. CDR1 LGHNA and CDR2 YNFKEQ come from the germline V gene. The V gene end was trimmed by 0 bases and the J gene end by 3 bases; junction bases not matched to a gene: 5.

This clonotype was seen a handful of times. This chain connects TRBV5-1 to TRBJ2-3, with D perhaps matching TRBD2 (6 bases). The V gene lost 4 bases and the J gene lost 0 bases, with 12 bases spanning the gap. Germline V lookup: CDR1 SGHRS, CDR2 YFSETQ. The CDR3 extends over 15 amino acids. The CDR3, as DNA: TGCGCCAGCAGCCCGGGGGACCATAGCACAGATACGCAGTATTTT. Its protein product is CASSPGDHSTDTQYF.

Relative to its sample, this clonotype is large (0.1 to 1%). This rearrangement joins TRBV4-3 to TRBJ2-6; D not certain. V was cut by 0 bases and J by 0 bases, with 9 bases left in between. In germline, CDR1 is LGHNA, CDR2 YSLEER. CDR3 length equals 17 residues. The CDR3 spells CASSQDRKFSGANVLTF. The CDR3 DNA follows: TGCGCCAGCAGCCAAGATCGAAAGTTCTCTGGGGCCAACGTCCTGACTTTC.

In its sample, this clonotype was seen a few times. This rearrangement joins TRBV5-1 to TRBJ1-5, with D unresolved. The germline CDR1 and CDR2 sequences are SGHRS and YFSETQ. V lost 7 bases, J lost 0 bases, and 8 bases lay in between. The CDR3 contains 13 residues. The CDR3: CASATDSNQPQHF. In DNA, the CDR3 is TGCGCCAGCGCCACAGATAGCAATCAGCCCCAGCATTTT.

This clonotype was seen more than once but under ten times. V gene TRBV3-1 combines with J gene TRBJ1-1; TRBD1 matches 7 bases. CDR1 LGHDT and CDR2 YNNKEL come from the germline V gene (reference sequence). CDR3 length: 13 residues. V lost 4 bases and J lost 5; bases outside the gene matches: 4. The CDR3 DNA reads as TGTGCCAGCAGCCTAGGGGGCGGAACTGAAGCTTTCTTT. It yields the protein CASSLGGGTEAFF.

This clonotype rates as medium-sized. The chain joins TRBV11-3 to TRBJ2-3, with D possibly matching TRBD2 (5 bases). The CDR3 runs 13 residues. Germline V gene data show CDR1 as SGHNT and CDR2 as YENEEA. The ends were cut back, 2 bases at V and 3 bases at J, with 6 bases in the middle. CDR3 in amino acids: CASSLRETDTQYF. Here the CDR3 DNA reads TGTGCCAGCAGCTTACGGGAAACAGATACGCAGTATTTT.

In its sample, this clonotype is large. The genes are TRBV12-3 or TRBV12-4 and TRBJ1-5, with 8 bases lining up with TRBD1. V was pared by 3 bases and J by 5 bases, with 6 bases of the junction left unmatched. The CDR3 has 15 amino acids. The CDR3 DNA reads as TGTGCCAGCAGTTTGGGGACAGGTTCACATCAGCCCCAGCATTTT. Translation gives CASSLGTGSHQPQHF.

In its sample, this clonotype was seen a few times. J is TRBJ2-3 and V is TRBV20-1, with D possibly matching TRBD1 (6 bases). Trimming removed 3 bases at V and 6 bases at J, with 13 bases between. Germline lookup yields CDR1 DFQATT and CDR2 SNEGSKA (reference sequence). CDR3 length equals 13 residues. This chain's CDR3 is CSASRNQGDTQYF. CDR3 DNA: TGCAGTGCTAGCAGAAACCAGGGGGATACGCAGTATTTT.

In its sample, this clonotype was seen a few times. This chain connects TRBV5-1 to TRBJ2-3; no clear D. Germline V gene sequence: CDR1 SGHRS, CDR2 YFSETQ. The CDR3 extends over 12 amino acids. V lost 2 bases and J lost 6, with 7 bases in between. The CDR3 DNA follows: TGCGCCAGCAGCTTCGGCGCGGATACGCAGTATTTT. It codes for CASSFGADTQYF.

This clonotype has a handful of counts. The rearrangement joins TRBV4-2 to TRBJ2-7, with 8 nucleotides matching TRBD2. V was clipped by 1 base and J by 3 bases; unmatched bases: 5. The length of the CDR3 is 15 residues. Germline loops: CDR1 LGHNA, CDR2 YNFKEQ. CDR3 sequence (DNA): TGTGCCAGCAGCCAAGGACTGGCGGGGGGCTACGAGCAGTACTTC. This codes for CASSQGLAGGYEQYF.

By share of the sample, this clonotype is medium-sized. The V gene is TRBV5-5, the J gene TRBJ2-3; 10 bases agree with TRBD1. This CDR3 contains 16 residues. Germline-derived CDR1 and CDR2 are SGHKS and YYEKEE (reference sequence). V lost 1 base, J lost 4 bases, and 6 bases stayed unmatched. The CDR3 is CASSLLVTGGPDTQYF. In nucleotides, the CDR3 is TGTGCCAGCAGCTTGCTAGTGACAGGGGGCCCAGATACGCAGTATTTT. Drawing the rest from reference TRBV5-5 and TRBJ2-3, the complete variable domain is DAGVTQSPTHLIKTRGQQVTLRCSPISGHKSVSWYQQVLGQGPQFIFQYYEKEERGRGNFPDRFSARQFPNYSSELNVNALLLGDSALYLCASSLLVTGGPDTQYFGPGTRLTVL.

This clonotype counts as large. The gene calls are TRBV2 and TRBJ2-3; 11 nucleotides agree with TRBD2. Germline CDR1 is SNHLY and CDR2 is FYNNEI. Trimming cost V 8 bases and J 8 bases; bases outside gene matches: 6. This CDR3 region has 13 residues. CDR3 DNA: TGTGCCAGCGGTAGCGGGGGGGCCGGTACGCAGTATTTT. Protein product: CASGSGGAGTQYF.

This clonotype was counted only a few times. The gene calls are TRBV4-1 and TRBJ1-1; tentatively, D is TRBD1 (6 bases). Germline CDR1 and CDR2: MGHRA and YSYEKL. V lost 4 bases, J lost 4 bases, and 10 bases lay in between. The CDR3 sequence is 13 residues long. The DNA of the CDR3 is TGCGCCAGCAGCCTAGGGACATCCACTGAAGCTTTCTTT. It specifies CASSLGTSTEAFF.

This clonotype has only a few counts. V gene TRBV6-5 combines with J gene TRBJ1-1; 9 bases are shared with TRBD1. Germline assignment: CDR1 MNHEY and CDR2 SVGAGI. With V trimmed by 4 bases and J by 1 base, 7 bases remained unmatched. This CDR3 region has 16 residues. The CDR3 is CASSFLPGQGNTEAFF. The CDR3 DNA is TGTGCCAGCAGTTTCTTACCGGGACAGGGGAACACTGAAGCTTTCTTT.

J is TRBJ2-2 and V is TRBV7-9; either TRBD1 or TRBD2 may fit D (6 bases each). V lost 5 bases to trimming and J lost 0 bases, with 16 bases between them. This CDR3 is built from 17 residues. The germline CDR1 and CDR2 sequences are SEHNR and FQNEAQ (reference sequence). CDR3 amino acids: CASSPYSGAPNTGELFF. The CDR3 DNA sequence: TGTGCCAGCAGCCCCTATTCGGGGGCACCGAACACCGGGGAGCTGTTTTTT.

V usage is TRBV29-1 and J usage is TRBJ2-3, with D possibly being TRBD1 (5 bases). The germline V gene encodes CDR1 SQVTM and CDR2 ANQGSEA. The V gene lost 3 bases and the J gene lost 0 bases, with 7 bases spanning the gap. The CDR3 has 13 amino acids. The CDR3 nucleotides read TGCAGCGTTGACAGGGAAAGCACAGATACGCAGTATTTT. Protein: CSVDRESTDTQYF.

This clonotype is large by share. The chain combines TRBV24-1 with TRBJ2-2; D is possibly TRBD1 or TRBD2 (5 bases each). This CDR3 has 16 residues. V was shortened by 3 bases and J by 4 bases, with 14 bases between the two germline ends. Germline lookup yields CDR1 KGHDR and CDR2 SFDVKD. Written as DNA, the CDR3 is TGTGCCACCAGTGATCCCGGGACGGGAACCACCGGGGAGCTGTTTTTT. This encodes CATSDPGTGTTGELFF.

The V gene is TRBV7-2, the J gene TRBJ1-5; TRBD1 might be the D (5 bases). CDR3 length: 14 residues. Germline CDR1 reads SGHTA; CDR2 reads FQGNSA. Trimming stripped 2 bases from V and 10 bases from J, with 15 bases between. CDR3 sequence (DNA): TGTGCCAGCAGCTTAAGCGACAGTATCTCACCCCAGCATTTT. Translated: CASSLSDSISPQHF.

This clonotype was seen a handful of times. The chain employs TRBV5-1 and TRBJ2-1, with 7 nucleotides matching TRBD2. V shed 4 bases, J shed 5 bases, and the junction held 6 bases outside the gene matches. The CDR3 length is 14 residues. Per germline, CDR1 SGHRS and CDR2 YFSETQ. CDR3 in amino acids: CASSPGAGDNEQFF. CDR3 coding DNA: TGCGCCAGCAGCCCGGGTGCGGGGGACAATGAGCAGTTCTTC.

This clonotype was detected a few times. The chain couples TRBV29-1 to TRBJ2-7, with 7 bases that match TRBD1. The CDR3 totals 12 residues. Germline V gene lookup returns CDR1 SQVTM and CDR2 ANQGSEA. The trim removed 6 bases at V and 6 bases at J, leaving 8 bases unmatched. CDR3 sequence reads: CSVALTGAEQYF. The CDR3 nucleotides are TGCAGCGTCGCCCTCACAGGGGCCGAGCAGTACTTC.